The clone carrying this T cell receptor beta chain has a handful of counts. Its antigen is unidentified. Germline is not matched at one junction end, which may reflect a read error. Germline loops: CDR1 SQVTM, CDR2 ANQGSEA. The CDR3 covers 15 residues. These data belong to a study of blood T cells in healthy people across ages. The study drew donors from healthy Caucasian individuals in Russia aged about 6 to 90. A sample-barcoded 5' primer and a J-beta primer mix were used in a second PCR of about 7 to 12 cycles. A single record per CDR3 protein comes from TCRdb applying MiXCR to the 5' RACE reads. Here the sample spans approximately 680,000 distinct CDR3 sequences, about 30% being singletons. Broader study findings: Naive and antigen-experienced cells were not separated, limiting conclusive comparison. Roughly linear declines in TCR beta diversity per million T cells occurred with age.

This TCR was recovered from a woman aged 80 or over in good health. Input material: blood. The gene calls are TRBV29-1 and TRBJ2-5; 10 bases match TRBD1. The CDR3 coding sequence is TGCAGCGCTGAATACCGGGACAGGGGACCCAATGAGCAGTACTTC. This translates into CSAEYRDRGPNEQYF.